This T cell receptor (beta chain) was identified in a study of T cells in Graves' hyperthyroidism and ophthalmopathy. On the study more broadly: At the time of initial diagnosis and before any treatment, peripheral blood was collected.

Trimming removed 2 bases from V and 6 bases from J, with 7 bases in between. The CDR3 contains 13 residues. The germline CDR1 and CDR2 sequences are SGHAT and FQDESV (reference sequence). Details on this clonotype: The antigen remains undetermined.

Study results and caveats: Most clonotypes expanded in the thyroid (above 0.001) were also present in blood.

Blood was obtained at the first hyperthyroidism diagnosis, which preceded any ophthalmopathy symptoms. Isolation of PBMCs was performed on roughly 9 ml fresh peripheral blood. TCR beta CDR3 regions were amplified from RNA. When the TCR CDR3 underwent first-round RT-PCR, the HTBI primer set was used. MiXCR was run by TCRdb on the multiplex PCR reads, yielding one entry per CDR3 protein. The sample has about 290,000 distinct CDR3 sequences; 15% are singletons. The sequence was obtained from a woman between 50 and 59 years old with Graves' hyperthyroidism that later progressed to Graves' ophthalmopathy. The sequenced material came from blood. The rearrangement joins TRBV11-1 to TRBJ2-2; no reliable D call. The CDR3 here is CASSLIAAGELFF. In DNA form, the CDR3 reads TGTGCCAGCAGCTTAATCGCCGCCGGGGAGCTGTTTTTT.